This is a list of T cell receptor beta chains from one sample in a study of CD8 T cells in ankylosing spondylitis. TCRdb re-analysed the 5' RACE reads in MiXCR, keeping a single row per CDR3 protein. The data show more than 600,000 distinct CDR3 sequences, with 15% to 20% seen just once and around 20% held by the top ten. Sequenced: blood, either unsorted or a sorted T cell fraction (not recorded which). The receptors originated from a male donor with ankylosing spondylitis. CDR3s include the opening cysteine and the closing phenylalanine or tryptophan. D genes are given only for firm matches. A clone size is listed for some rows: how often the clone was seen (once, few, many), or a class if it is expanded.

D gene | clone size | J gene | V gene | CDR3 protein | CDR3 DNA
. | . | TRBJ1-3 | TRBV20-1 | CSAYAGTHSGNTIYF | TGCAGTGCGTACGCCGGGACACACTCTGGAAACACCATATATTTT
TRBD2 | . | TRBJ2-2 | TRBV6-5 | CASSWGLANTGELFF | TGTGCCAGCAGTTGGGGACTAGCGAACACCGGGGAGCTGTTTTTT
. | . | TRBJ2-7 | TRBV29-1 | CSVKGGAYEQYF | TGCAGCGTTAAGGGGGGGGCCTACGAGCAGTACTTC
. | few | TRBJ2-2 | TRBV30 | CAWTRSGTENTGELFF | TGTGCCTGGACACGGTCCGGGACCGAGAACACCGGGGAGCTGTTTTTT
TRBD2 | . | TRBJ2-1 | TRBV29-1 | CSGLSGTSWFF | TGCAGCGGGCTAAGTGGGACTAGTTGGTTCTTC
. | few | TRBJ2-3 | TRBV18 | CASSSAQQGLDTQYF | TGTGCCAGCTCCTCCGCGCAACAGGGTCTAGATACGCAGTATTTT
. | few | TRBJ2-3 | TRBV20-1 | CSAGDNSGADTQYF | TGCAGTGCTGGCGATAATAGCGGTGCAGATACGCAGTATTTT
TRBD1 | few | TRBJ2-1 | TRBV5-1 | CASSPTQGQRAYNEQFF | TGCGCCAGCAGCCCTACTCAGGGACAGCGCGCCTACAATGAGCAGTTCTTC
. | . | TRBJ1-2 | TRBV6-5 | CASSYSWEGVHGYTF | TGTGCCAGCAGTTACTCATGGGAAGGGGTTCATGGCTACACCTTC
TRBD2 | . | TRBJ2-5 | TRBV24-1 | CATSSAGDGQETQYF | TGTGCCACCTCAAGTGCGGGGGACGGGCAAGAGACCCAGTACTTC
. | few | TRBJ2-5 | TRBV20-1 | CSALARVGEQETQYF | TGCAGTGCTTTAGCCCGGGTGGGCGAACAAGAGACCCAGTACTTC
TRBD1 | few | TRBJ2-7 | TRBV27 | CASRTDRDHPYEQYF | TGTGCCAGCAGGACGGACAGGGATCATCCCTACGAGCAGTACTTC
TRBD2 | few | TRBJ2-1 | TRBV10-3 | CAVGRRAGVMNEQFF | TGTGCCGTCGGGCGGAGGGCGGGAGTCATGAATGAGCAGTTCTTC
TRBD1 | few | TRBJ2-1 | TRBV24-1 | CATSGGQGINEQFF | TGTGCCACCAGTGGGGGACAGGGGATCAATGAGCAGTTCTTC
. | . | TRBJ2-3 | TRBV20-1 | CSAQGPTSDTQYF | TGCAGTGCCCAGGGGCCGACCTCAGATACGCAGTATTTT
. | few | TRBJ2-7 | TRBV29-1 | CSVVMAQGSHEQYF | TGCAGCGTTGTGATGGCCCAGGGGTCCCACGAGCAGTACTTC
TRBD2 | . | TRBJ2-1 | TRBV11-1 | CASSSKERGLKTIYNEQFF | TGTGCCAGCAGCTCTAAGGAGCGGGGGCTGAAGACCATTTACAATGAGCAGTTCTTC
. | . | TRBJ2-5 | TRBV7-9 | CASSFGPKPQETQYF | TGTGCCAGCAGCTTTGGCCCGAAACCCCAAGAGACCCAGTACTTC
. | few | TRBJ2-1 | TRBV9 | CASSVGFREANWKFF | TGTGCCAGCAGCGTAGGATTTAGGGAGGCTAATTGGAAGTTCTTC
TRBD1 | . | TRBJ1-1 | TRBV27 | CASSRPDRGSGTEAFF | TGTGCCAGCAGCCGACCCGACAGGGGATCGGGCACTGAAGCTTTCTTT